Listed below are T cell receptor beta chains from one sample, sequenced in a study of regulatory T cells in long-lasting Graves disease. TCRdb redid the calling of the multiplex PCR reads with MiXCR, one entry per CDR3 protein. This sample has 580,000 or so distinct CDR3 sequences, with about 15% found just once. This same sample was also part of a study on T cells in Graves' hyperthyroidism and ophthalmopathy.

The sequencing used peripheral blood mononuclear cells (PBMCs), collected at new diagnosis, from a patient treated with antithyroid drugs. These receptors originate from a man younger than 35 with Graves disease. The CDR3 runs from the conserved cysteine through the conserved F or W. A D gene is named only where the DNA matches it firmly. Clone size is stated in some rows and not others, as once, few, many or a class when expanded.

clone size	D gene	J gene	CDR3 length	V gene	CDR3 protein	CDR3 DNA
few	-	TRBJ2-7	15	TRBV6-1	CASRTGAGMAYEQYF	TGTGCCAGCAGAACAGGGGCGGGAATGGCCTACGAGCAGTACTTC
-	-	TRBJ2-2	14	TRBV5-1	CASTEGGNTGELFF	TGCGCCAGCACGGAGGGAGGGAACACCGGGGAGCTGTTTTTT
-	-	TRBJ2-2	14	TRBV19	CASSITDYTGELFF	TGTGCCAGTAGTATTACCGATTACACCGGGGAGCTGTTTTTT
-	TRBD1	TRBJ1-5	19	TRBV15	CATSRVISSDRGFGQPQHF	TGTGCCACCAGCAGAGTGATATCTTCGGACAGGGGGTTTGGTCAGCCCCAGCATTTT
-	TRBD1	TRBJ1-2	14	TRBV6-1	CASRDRGFSYGYTF	TGTGCCAGCAGAGACAGGGGGTTTAGCTATGGCTACACCTTC
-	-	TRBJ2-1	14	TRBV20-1	CSASFSPGGNEQFF	TGCAGTGCTAGTTTCTCCCCAGGTGGCAATGAGCAGTTCTTC
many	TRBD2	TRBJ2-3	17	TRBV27	CASSKTSGSEFSDTQYF	TGTGCCAGCAGTAAGACTAGCGGGAGCGAGTTTTCAGATACGCAGTATTTT
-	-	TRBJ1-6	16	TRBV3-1	CASSQVSGLAGSPLHF	TGTGCCAGCAGCCAAGTGAGTGGCCTGGCGGGTTCACCCCTCCACTTT
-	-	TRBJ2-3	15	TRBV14	CASSQGTGYADTQYF	TGTGCCAGCAGCCAAGGAACAGGGTATGCAGATACGCAGTATTTT
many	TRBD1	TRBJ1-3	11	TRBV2	CASSVETGWYF	TGTGCCAGCAGTGTCGAGACAGGGTGGTATTTT
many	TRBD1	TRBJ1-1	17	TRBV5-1	CASSLGGTGLMNTEAFF	TGCGCCAGCAGCTTGGGTGGGACAGGGCTCATGAACACTGAAGCTTTCTTT
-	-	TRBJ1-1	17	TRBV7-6	CASSFPRGQPANTEAFF	TGTGCCAGCAGCTTCCCCCGCGGACAGCCAGCGAACACTGAAGCTTTCTTT
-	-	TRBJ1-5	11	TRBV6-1	CASSEEQPQHF	TGTGCCAGCAGCGAAGAACAGCCCCAGCATTTT
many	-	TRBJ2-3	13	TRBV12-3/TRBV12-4	CASSFRGSVTQYF	TGTGCCAGCAGTTTCCGGGGCTCCGTGACGCAGTATTTT
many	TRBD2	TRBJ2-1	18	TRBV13	CASSLAPTTSGRIHEQFF	TGTGCCAGCAGCTTAGCGCCGACCACTAGCGGGAGGATCCATGAGCAGTTCTTC
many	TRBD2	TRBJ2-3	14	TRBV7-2	CASSLGTSGWVEYF	TGTGCCAGCAGCTTGGGGACTAGCGGGTGGGTGGAATATTTT
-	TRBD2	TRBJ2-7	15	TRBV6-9	CASSYPGLAGGEQYF	TGTGCCAGCAGTTACCCTGGACTAGCGGGGGGCGAGCAGTACTTC
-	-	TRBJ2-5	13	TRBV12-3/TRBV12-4	CASLAQNSETQYF	TGTGCCAGCCTTGCTCAAAACTCAGAGACCCAGTACTTC
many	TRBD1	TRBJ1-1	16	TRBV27	CASRKETGGLKTEAFF	TGTGCCAGCAGAAAAGAAACAGGGGGCTTGAAGACTGAAGCTTTCTTT
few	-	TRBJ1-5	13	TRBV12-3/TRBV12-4	CASSSHGGQPQHF	TGTGCCAGCAGTTCACACGGCGGTCAGCCCCAGCATTTT
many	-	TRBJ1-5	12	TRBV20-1	CSARGEGPPQHF	TGCAGTGCTAGGGGTGAGGGCCCGCCCCAGCATTTT
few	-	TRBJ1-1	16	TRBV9	CASSANHGSLNTEAFF	TGTGCCAGCAGCGCAAATCACGGGAGCTTGAACACTGAAGCTTTCTTT